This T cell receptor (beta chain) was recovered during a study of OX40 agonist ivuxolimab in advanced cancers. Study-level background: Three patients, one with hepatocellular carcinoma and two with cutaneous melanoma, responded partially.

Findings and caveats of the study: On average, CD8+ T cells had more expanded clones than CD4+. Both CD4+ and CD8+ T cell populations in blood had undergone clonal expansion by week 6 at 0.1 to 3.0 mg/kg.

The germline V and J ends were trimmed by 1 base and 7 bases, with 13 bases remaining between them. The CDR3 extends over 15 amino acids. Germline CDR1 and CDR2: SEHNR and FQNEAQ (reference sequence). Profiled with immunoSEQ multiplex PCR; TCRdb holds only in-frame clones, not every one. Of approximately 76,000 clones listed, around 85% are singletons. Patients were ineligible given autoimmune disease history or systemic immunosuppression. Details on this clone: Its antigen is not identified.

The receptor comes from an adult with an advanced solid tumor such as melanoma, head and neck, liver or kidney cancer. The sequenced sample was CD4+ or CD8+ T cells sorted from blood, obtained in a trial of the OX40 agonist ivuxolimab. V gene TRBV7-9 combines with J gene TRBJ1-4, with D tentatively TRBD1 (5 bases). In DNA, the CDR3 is TGTGCCAGCAGCTTAGACGGGACGCTAATTGAAAAACTGTTTTTT. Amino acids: CASSLDGTLIEKLFF.